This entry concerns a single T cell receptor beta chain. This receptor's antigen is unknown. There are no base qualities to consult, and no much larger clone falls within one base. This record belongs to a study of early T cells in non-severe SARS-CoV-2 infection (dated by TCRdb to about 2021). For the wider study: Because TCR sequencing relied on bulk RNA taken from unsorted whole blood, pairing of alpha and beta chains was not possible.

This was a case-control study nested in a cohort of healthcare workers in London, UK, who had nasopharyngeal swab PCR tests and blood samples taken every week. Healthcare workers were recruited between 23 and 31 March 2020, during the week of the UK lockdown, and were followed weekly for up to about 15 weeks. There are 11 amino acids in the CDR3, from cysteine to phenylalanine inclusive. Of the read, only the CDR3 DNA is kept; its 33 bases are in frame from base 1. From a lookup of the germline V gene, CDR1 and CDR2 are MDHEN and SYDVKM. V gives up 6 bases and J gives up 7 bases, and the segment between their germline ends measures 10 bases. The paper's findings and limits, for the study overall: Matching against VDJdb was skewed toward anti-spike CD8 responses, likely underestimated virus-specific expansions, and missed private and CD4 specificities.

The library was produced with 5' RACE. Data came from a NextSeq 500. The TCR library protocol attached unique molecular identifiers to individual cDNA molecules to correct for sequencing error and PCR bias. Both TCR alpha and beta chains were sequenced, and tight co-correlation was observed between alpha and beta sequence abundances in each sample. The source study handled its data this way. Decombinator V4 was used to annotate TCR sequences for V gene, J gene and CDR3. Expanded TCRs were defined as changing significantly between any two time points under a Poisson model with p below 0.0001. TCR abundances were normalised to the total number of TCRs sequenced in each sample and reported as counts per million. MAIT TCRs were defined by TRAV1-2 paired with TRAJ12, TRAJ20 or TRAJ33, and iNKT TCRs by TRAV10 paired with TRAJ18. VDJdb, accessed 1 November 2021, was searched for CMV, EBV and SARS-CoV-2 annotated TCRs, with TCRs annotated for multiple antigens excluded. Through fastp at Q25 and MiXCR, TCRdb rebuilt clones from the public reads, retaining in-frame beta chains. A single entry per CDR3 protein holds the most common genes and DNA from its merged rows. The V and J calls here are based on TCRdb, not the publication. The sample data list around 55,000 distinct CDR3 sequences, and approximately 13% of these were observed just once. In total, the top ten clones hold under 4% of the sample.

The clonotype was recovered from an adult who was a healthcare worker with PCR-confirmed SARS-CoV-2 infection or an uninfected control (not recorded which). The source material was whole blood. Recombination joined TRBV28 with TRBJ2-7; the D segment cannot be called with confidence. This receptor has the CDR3 CASSLRREQYF. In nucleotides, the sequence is TGTGCCAGCAGCCTAAGGCGGGAGCAGTACTTC.